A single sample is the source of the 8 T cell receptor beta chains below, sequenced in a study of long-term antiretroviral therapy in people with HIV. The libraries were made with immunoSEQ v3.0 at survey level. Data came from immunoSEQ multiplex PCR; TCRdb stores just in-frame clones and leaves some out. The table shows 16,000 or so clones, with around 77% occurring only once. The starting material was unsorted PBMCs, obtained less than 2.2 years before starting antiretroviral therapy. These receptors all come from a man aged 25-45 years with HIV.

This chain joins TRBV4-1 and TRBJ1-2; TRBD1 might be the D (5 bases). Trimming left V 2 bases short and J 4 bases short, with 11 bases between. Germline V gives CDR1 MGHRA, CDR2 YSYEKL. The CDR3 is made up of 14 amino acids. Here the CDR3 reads CASSQPGLRYGYTF. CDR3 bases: TGCGCCAGCAGCCAACCGGGACTGCGCTATGGCTACACCTTC.

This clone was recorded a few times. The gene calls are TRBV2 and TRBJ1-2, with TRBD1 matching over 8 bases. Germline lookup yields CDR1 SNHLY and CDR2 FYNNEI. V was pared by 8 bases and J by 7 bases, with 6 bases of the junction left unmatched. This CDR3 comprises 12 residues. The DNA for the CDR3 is TGTGCCAGCCAGACAGGGGCTGTTGGCTACACCTTC. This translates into CASQTGAVGYTF.

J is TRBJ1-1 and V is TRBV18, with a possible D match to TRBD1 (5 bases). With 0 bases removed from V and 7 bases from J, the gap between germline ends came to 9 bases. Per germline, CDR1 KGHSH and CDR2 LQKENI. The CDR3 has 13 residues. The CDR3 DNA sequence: TGTGCCAGCTCACCACCGGGGGTCTATGAAGCTTTCTTT. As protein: CASSPPGVYEAFF.

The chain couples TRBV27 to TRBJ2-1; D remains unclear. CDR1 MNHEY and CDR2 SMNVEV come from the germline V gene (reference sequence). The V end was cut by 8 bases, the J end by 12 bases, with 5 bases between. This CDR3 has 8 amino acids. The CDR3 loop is CASSGQFF. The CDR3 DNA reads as TGTGCCAGCTCGGGGCAGTTCTTC.

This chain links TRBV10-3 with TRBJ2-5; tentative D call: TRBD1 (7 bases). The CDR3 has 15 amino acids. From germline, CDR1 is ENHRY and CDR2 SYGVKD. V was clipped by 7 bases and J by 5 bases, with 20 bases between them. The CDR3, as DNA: TGTGCCATCAATTCTGGCAGGGGGGCAGGGGAGACCCAGTACTTC. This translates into CAINSGRGAGETQYF.

CDR3 coding DNA: TGTGCCATCAGTGAGAGTCGGGGGACCCGCCGAAGCACCGGGGAGCTGTTTTTT. Protein sequence: CAISESRGTRRSTGELFF. The J gene is TRBJ2-2, the V gene TRBV10-3; TRBD2 might be the D (6 bases). The CDR3 is 18 residues long. Germline V gene lookup returns CDR1 ENHRY and CDR2 SYGVKD. V was clipped by 2 bases and J by 4 bases, with 20 bases between them.

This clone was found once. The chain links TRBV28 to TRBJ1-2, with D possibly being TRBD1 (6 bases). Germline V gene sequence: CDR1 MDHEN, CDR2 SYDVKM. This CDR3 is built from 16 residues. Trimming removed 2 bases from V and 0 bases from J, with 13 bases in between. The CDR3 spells CASSLTGNWPNYGYTF. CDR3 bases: TGTGCCAGCAGTTTAACAGGGAATTGGCCTAACTATGGCTACACCTTC.

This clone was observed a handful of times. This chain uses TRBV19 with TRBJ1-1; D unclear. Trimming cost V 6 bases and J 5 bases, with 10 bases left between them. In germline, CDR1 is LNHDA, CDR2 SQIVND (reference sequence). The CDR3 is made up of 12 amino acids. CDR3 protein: CASSPLGTEAFF. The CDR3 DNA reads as TGTGCCAGTAGCCCTTTAGGAACTGAAGCTTTCTTT.